This TCR beta chain was profiled in a study of blood T cells in healthy people across ages. Germline lookup yields CDR1 MNHEY and CDR2 SVGAGI. The CDR3 runs to 15 residues. Each sample provided at least 6 micrograms of extracted total RNA. For the second PCR, which ran for about 7 to 11 cycles, a sample-barcoded 5' primer and a J-beta primer mix were used. TCRdb called the 5' RACE reads again in MiXCR, with one record for every CDR3 protein. The sample holds fewer than 2,000,000 distinct CDR3 sequences, roughly 43% seen once. For this clonotype: Antigen: not known. Mismatch with germline at one junction end may stem from a read error.

Broader study findings: Getting older went along with TCR beta diversity per million T cells dropping roughly linearly.

The sample was blood. The TCR originated in a human donor in good health. The chain is built from TRBV6-5 and TRBJ2-7, with D possibly being TRBD1 (7 bases). The CDR3 region has the DNA TGTACCAGCAGTTACTTCGTCAGGGGGGCCAACGAGCAGTACTTC. Encoded protein: CTSSYFVRGANEQYF.